The 20 T cell receptor beta chains below come from one sample, sequenced in a study of T-cell memory formation after mild COVID-19. One entry per CDR3 protein, called by TCRdb with MiXCR from the 5' RACE reads. This table has roughly 150,000 distinct CDR3 sequences, 13% to 15% appearing once. Sequenced sample: PBMCs or a T cell subset sorted from them (not recorded which). Every receptor here comes from an adult woman who had mild COVID-19 (a few samples of this study predate the infection). Cell type and time point are not known.

This clonotype was seen a handful of times. This chain connects TRBV10-3 to TRBJ2-7, with TRBD2 matching 7 bases. This CDR3 comprises 12 residues. V shed 10 bases and J 2 bases; nucleotides not matched to a gene: 5. The germline gives CDR1 ENHRY, CDR2 SYGVKD. The CDR3 loop is CATLAATYEQYF. The CDR3 DNA follows: TGTGCCACTCTAGCGGCCACCTACGAGCAGTACTTC.

V usage is TRBV25-1 and J usage is TRBJ2-5, with D possibly TRBD2 on 5 matching bases. The germline V gene encodes CDR1 MGHDK and CDR2 SYGVNS. The ends were cut back, 6 bases at V and 5 bases at J, with 10 bases in the middle. The CDR3 runs 12 residues. CDR3: CASSPGSETQYF. The CDR3 DNA sequence: TGTGCCAGCAGCCCGGGATCGGAGACCCAGTACTTC.

This clonotype was seen only a few times. The chain carries TRBV7-9 and TRBJ2-3; D gene ambiguous. V gave up 1 base and J gave up 6 bases, with 8 bases separating them. The germline gives CDR1 SEHNR, CDR2 FQNEAQ (reference sequence). This CDR3 region has 13 residues. CDR3 loop: CASSLGPIDTQYF. The CDR3 coding sequence is TGTGCCAGCAGCTTAGGTCCCATCGATACGCAGTATTTT. Filled out from reference TRBV7-9 and TRBJ2-3, the complete variable domain reads DTGVSQNPRHKITKRGQNVTFRCDPISEHNRLYWYRQTLGQGPEFLTYFQNEAQLEKSRLLSDRFSAERPKGSFSTLEIQRTEQGDSAMYLCASSLGPIDTQYFGPGTRLTVL.

This clonotype came up a few times. The chain employs TRBV9 and TRBJ2-7; D is possibly TRBD2 (5 bases). The CDR3 loop spans 15 amino acids. The ends were cut back, 2 bases at V and 0 bases at J, with 12 bases in the middle. The germline CDR1 and CDR2 sequences are SGDLS and YYNGEE. CDR3 loop: CASSVAGLTSYEQYF. The CDR3 DNA reads TGTGCCAGCAGCGTCGCGGGCCTAACCTCCTACGAGCAGTACTTC.

This clonotype appeared a few times. This chain connects TRBV9 to TRBJ2-7; 9 nucleotides agree with TRBD1. Trimming took 7 bases from V and 2 from J; bases not matched to a gene: 10. The CDR3 has 15 residues. Germline-derived CDR1 and CDR2 are SGDLS and YYNGEE. The CDR3 loop is CASSAAGQGPYEQYF. Written as DNA, the CDR3 is TGTGCCAGCTCAGCGGCGGGACAGGGCCCCTACGAGCAGTACTTC.

The V gene is TRBV27, the J gene TRBJ2-7; D not resolved. The CDR3 loop spans 11 amino acids. Per the germline V gene, CDR1 is MNHEY and CDR2 is SMNVEV (reference sequence). V gave up 6 bases and J gave up 3 bases, with 6 bases separating them. The CDR3 protein is CASSKGYEQYF. The CDR3 coding sequence is TGTGCCAGCAGCAAGGGCTACGAGCAGTACTTC.

The chain has TRBV5-1 and TRBJ2-3; TRBD1 matches at 9 bases. V lost 3 bases to trimming and J lost 3 bases; unmatched junction nucleotides: 5. Germline V gives CDR1 SGHRS, CDR2 YFSETQ. CDR3 length: 15 residues. The CDR3 DNA reads TGCGCCAGCAGCTACAGGGGGCTCGTTACAGATACGCAGTATTTT. Protein sequence: CASSYRGLVTDTQYF.

The chain joins TRBV4-1 to TRBJ2-1, with unresolved D. V lost 3 bases to trimming and J lost 6 bases, with 15 bases between them. CDR1 is MGHRA, CDR2 YSYEKL, per germline. CDR3 length: 15 residues. The CDR3 loop reads CASSQDPVQSNEQFF. In DNA, the CDR3 is TGCGCCAGCAGCCAGGACCCCGTTCAAAGCAATGAGCAGTTCTTC.

This clonotype was counted ten times or more. The chain is built from TRBV7-9 and TRBJ1-2, with no clear D. The CDR3 covers 13 residues. Trimming took 0 bases from V and 2 from J, leaving 4 bases between them. Per germline, CDR1 SEHNR and CDR2 FQNEAQ (reference sequence). Here the CDR3 reads CASSLAGNYGYTF. CDR3 bases: TGTGCCAGCAGCTTAGCAGGAAACTATGGCTACACCTTC.

The chain uses TRBV7-8 and TRBJ1-1; tentative D call: TRBD1 (5 bases). V gave up 5 bases and J gave up 7 bases, with 14 bases separating them. This CDR3 is built from 13 residues. Germline CDR1 is SGHVS and CDR2 is FQNEAQ. The CDR3 loop reads CASSLGAASEAFF. The CDR3 coding sequence is TGTGCCAGCAGCCTCGGGGCAGCCAGTGAAGCTTTCTTT.

This clonotype was recorded a few times. The chain uses TRBV6-6 and TRBJ2-5, with D hard to call. Trimming took 2 bases from V and 7 from J, leaving 5 bases between them. CDR1 and CDR2 from the germline V gene are MNHNY and SVGAGI (reference sequence). The length of the CDR3 is 11 residues. Here the CDR3 reads CASSYDGTQYF. The CDR3 nucleotides read TGTGCCAGCAGTTACGACGGGACCCAGTACTTC.

This clonotype has a handful of counts. The chain joins TRBV28 to TRBJ1-2, with TRBD1 identical over 9 bases. Germline CDR1 and CDR2: MDHEN and SYDVKM. This CDR3 spans 13 amino acids. V shed 5 bases and J 5 bases; nucleotides not matched to a gene: 3. In DNA form, the CDR3 reads TGTGCCAGCAGTGGGGGACAGGGATATGGCTACACCTTC. Translation gives CASSGGQGYGYTF.

This clonotype was seen only a few times. This chain links TRBV4-3 with TRBJ2-1; perhaps D is TRBD1 or TRBD2 (5 bases each). Trimming took off 3 bases at V and 2 bases at J, with 17 bases between the two ends. This CDR3 is 17 amino acids long. Looked up from germline, CDR1 is LGHNA and CDR2 is YSLEER. DNA for the CDR3: TGCGCCAGCAGCCAGGTCAGGGAGACACTCGCCTACAATGAGCAGTTCTTC. It translates to CASSQVRETLAYNEQFF.

This clonotype was seen repeatedly, ten times or more. The rearrangement joins TRBV5-1 to TRBJ2-1, with TRBD1 as a possible D gene (6 bases). Germline values: CDR1 SGHRS, CDR2 YFSETQ. Trimming removed 3 bases from V and 3 bases from J, with 13 bases in between. The CDR3 consists of 15 residues. CDR3 amino acids: CASSWGRTDYNEQFF. The CDR3 DNA reads TGCGCCAGCAGCTGGGGCAGGACAGACTACAATGAGCAGTTCTTC.

The chain carries TRBV19 and TRBJ2-7; D may be TRBD1 (5 bases). Germline lookup yields CDR1 LNHDA and CDR2 SQIVND (reference sequence). CDR3 length equals 13 residues. V was shortened by 3 bases and J by 3 bases, with 9 bases between the two germline ends. The CDR3 nucleotides are TGTGCCAGTAGTATGGACACAAGCTACGAGCAGTACTTC. It encodes CASSMDTSYEQYF.

The chain employs TRBV20-1 and TRBJ2-6; D unresolved. The CDR3 is 16 amino acids. CDR1 and CDR2 from the germline V gene are DFQATT and SNEGSKA (reference sequence). The ends were cut back, 1 base at V and 0 bases at J, with 10 bases in the middle. CDR3 protein: CSARGVQSSGANVLTF. Written as DNA, the CDR3 is TGCAGTGCTAGAGGGGTCCAAAGCTCTGGGGCCAACGTCCTGACTTTC.

This clonotype was detected ten times or more. The chain joins TRBV2 to TRBJ2-3; either TRBD1 or TRBD2 may fit D (6 bases each). Germline CDR1 is SNHLY and CDR2 is FYNNEI. The CDR3 length is 17 residues. V was pared by 0 bases and J by 2 bases, with 15 bases between. The CDR3 region has the DNA TGTGCCAGCAGTGAAGCGGACAGTCGGAGGGACACAGATACGCAGTATTTT. Translated: CASSEADSRRDTDTQYF.

In this sample, this clonotype turned up many times. The chain links TRBV12-3 or TRBV12-4 to TRBJ2-7, with 7 bases identical to TRBD1. The CDR3 totals 14 residues. V shed 4 bases and J 2 bases; nucleotides not matched to a gene: 5. In DNA, the CDR3 is TGTGCCAGCAGTTCGACAGGGACACCCTACGAGCAGTACTTC. Protein: CASSSTGTPYEQYF.

V gene TRBV7-2 combines with J gene TRBJ2-7; D not resolved. Trimming cost V 3 bases and J 9 bases, with 15 bases left between them. Germline CDR1 reads SGHTA; CDR2 reads FQGNSA. This CDR3 contains 13 residues. In DNA form, the CDR3 reads TGTGCCAGCAGCTTGGTGACCAACGCACCGCAGTACTTC. Translating gives CASSLVTNAPQYF. Full variable domain (missing parts from reference TRBV7-2 and TRBJ2-7): GAGVSQSPSNKVTEKGKDVELRCDPISGHTALYWYRQSLGQGLEFLIYFQGNSAPDKSGLPSDRFSAERTGGSVSTLTIQRTQQEDSAVYLCASSLVTNAPQYFGPGTRLTVT.

The chain recombines TRBV6-5 with TRBJ2-7, with a weak D call TRBD2 (5 bases). Germline V CDR1 and CDR2: MNHEY, SVGAGI. This CDR3 contains 15 residues. Trimming removed 2 bases from V and 5 bases from J, with 16 bases in between. CDR3 sequence: CASSYVGLAADEQYF. The CDR3 DNA reads TGTGCCAGCAGTTACGTGGGTCTAGCAGCGGACGAGCAGTACTTC.